This TCR beta chain originates from a study of spatial heterogeneity in lung cancer. Study-wide points: The study found ubiquitous expanded tumor TCRs in blood more at resection than follow-up.

In TCRdb, the 5' RACE reads were re-called with MiXCR into one record per CDR3 protein. The profile shows more than 10,000 distinct CDR3 sequences, 3.9% of them singletons. This clonotype was counted at least ten times. Its target is unknown. Within a library made for alpha chains, this beta chain is off target, and its count is uninformative. In germline, CDR1 is ENHRY, CDR2 SYGVKD. The CDR3 extends over 12 amino acids. The V gene lost 0 bases and the J gene lost 7 bases, with 3 bases spanning the gap. Time point denoted: sample taken at primary tumor resection. Frozen PBMC, nontumor lung or tumor provided whole RNA, which was sequenced unsorted.

This clonotype originated in a male donor with early-stage non-small cell lung cancer. The rearrangement joins TRBV10-3 to TRBJ2-2, with unresolved D. The sample consisted of PBMCs, taken at surgery. Here the CDR3 reads CAISESGGELFF. For the CDR3, the DNA is TGTGCCATCAGTGAGTCCGGCGGGGAGCTGTTTTTT.